This T cell receptor beta chain derives from a study of T-cell reconstitution after alpha-beta-depleted transplantation in children. This clonotype was detected only a few times. The germline V gene has CDR1 DFQATT and CDR2 SNEGSKA (reference sequence). The CDR3 totals 14 residues. V was trimmed by 3 bases and J by 6 bases, leaving 14 bases between them. Preparation of the TCRbeta library used unique molecular identifiers. MiXCR was run by TCRdb on the PCR reads, yielding one entry per CDR3 protein. The sample consists of 400,000 to 500,000 distinct CDR3 sequences, approximately 11% of them appearing once.

J is TRBJ2-2 and V is TRBV20-1; D is possibly TRBD1 or TRBD2 (5 bases each). This TCR was recovered from a human donor who donated a stem cell graft to a child with acute myeloid leukemia. Here the sequenced sample was PBMCs from the stem cell graft donor, taken from the stem cell graft. CDR3 sequence reads: CSASWGNKAGELFF. CDR3 sequence (DNA): TGCAGTGCTAGTTGGGGGAATAAAGCCGGGGAGCTGTTTTTT.